Shown below are 8 T cell receptor beta chains from a single sample sequenced in a study of cytomegalovirus exposure and HLA in healthy donors. PCR was performed using 60 Vbeta and 13 Jbeta primers. The repertoire was sequenced with immunoSEQ multiplex PCR; TCRdb's copy has only in-frame clones and lacks some. The sample yields approximately 150,000 clones, 65% to 80% seen once. Material: PBMCs. These receptors were collected from a male donor in good health and CMV-seronegative.

This chain uses TRBV4-1 with TRBJ2-7; D gene uncertain. CDR1 is MGHRA, CDR2 YSYEKL, per germline. Between the trimmed V and J ends, which lost 0 bases and 4 bases, there was a span of 10 bases. The CDR3 contains 14 residues. The CDR3 sequence is CASSQEPPGYEQYF. Written as DNA, the CDR3 is TGCGCCAGCAGCCAAGAACCCCCCGGGTACGAGCAGTACTTC.

The V gene is TRBV6-1, the J gene TRBJ1-1; D perhaps matches TRBD1 (6 bases). The CDR3 extends over 14 amino acids. Germline V lookup: CDR1 MNHNS, CDR2 SASEGT. The V and J ends lost 2 bases and 1 base respectively, with 8 bases between them. The chain's CDR3 is CASSEQQGNTEAFF. The CDR3 DNA reads TGTGCCAGCAGTGAACAACAGGGGAACACTGAAGCTTTCTTT.

In its sample, this clone was seen a few times. V gene TRBV20-1 combines with J gene TRBJ2-1, with D possibly matching TRBD2 (6 bases). The CDR3 consists of 11 residues. Germline V CDR1 and CDR2: DFQATT, SNEGSKA (reference sequence). Trimming left V 0 bases short and J 12 bases short, with 9 bases between. For the CDR3, the DNA is TGCAGTGCTAGAGATCAAGCGGGGCAGTTCTTC. Amino acid sequence: CSARDQAGQFF.

This clone ranks as medium-sized. This chain uses TRBV6-1 with TRBJ2-7, with D possibly matching TRBD2 (6 bases). Germline CDR1 is MNHNS and CDR2 is SASEGT. This CDR3 spans 15 amino acids. Trimming took 1 base from V and 0 from J, leaving 10 bases between them. The CDR3 coding sequence is TGTGCCAGCAGTGAAGATGGGGGGAGCTCCTACGAGCAGTACTTC. Translation gives CASSEDGGSSYEQYF.

V and J are TRBV7-8 and TRBJ1-2; tentatively, D is TRBD1 (6 bases). CDR1 and CDR2 (germline): SGHVS, FQNEAQ. The CDR3 is made up of 16 amino acids. The germline V and J ends were trimmed by 1 base and 4 bases, with 16 bases remaining between them. This CDR3 reads CASSLGPLRGSYGYTF. CDR3 in DNA: TGTGCCAGCAGCTTAGGGCCTCTAAGGGGGTCCTATGGCTACACCTTC. The whole variable domain, filled in from reference TRBV7-8 and TRBJ1-2, reads GAGVSQSPRYKVAKRGQDVALRCDPISGHVSLFWYQQALGQGPEFLTYFQNEAQLDKSGLPSDRFFAERPEGSVSTLKIQRTQQEDSAVYLCASSLGPLRGSYGYTFGSGTRLTVV.

This clone has only one observation. The gene calls are TRBV30 and TRBJ2-3, with a tentative D call TRBD2 (7 bases). Germline CDR1 is GTSNPN and CDR2 is SVGIG (reference sequence). The CDR3 is made up of 14 amino acids. Deletions cut 2 bases from V and 4 bases from J, with 13 bases between. CDR3 nucleotides: TGTGCCTGGAGTAAAGGGGGGGGGCCAGATACGCAGTATTTT. Its translation: CAWSKGGGPDTQYF.

The CDR3: CASSSLGGIQETQYF. The CDR3 DNA reads as TGTGCCAGCAGCTCCCTGGGGGGGATCCAAGAGACCCAGTACTTC. The V and J genes are TRBV9 and TRBJ2-5; TRBD2 aligns across 7 bases. Germline lookup yields CDR1 SGDLS and CDR2 YYNGEE. CDR3 size: 15 residues. V trimming: 4 bases; J trimming: 1 base; junction bases outside the gene matches: 7.

The chain carries TRBV6-1 and TRBJ2-5; TRBD2 aligns across 9 bases. Germline CDR1 reads MNHNS; CDR2 reads SASEGT. J lost 1 base, V lost 8 bases, and 8 bases had no gene match. The CDR3 loop spans 15 amino acids. CDR3 loop: CASQRGGAFQETQYF. Written as DNA, the CDR3 is TGTGCCAGCCAACGCGGGGGGGCCTTCCAAGAGACCCAGTACTTC.